Each of the 4 T cell receptor beta chains below was sequenced from the same sample in a study of blood T cells in healthy people across ages. For the second PCR, which ran for 7 to 11 cycles, a sample-barcoded 5' primer and a J-beta primer mix were used. TCRdb re-derived calls from the 5' RACE reads in MiXCR, one entry per CDR3 protein. The data show fewer than 900,000 distinct CDR3 sequences, under 40% seen once. The specimen was blood. The receptors derive from a man aged 18 to 35 in good health.

The chain couples TRBV6-6 to TRBJ2-7; D might be TRBD1 or TRBD2, each matching 5 bases. The germline V and J ends were trimmed by 5 bases and 0 bases, with 11 bases remaining between them. CDR3 length: 14 amino acids. The germline V gene has CDR1 MNHNY and CDR2 SVGAGI (reference sequence). Here the CDR3 reads CASSRGVASYEQYF. The CDR3 nucleotides read TGTGCCAGCAGTAGAGGGGTGGCCTCCTACGAGCAGTACTTC.

The genes are TRBV25-1 and TRBJ2-3; TRBD2 agrees at 7 bases. Germline V gene data show CDR1 as MGHDK and CDR2 as SYGVNS. This CDR3 is 15 amino acids long. V lost 4 bases, J lost 2 bases, and 6 bases stayed unmatched. The CDR3 region is CASSVWGGVTDTQYF. In DNA form, the CDR3 reads TGTGCCAGCAGTGTGTGGGGGGGTGTCACAGATACGCAGTATTTT.

In its sample, this clonotype was seen once. The chain uses TRBV30 and TRBJ2-1; TRBD1 is a possible D gene (6 bases). The DNA end is a closer match to TRBJ2-7, so the J assignment may be wrong. This CDR3 region has 13 residues. The germline gives CDR1 GTSNPN, CDR2 SVGIG (reference sequence). The CDR3 DNA sequence: TGTGCCTCAACAGGGAAAACCTACAATGAGCAGTACTTC. Its translation is CASTGKTYNEQYF.

This clonotype has a handful of counts. The J gene is TRBJ2-7, the V gene TRBV29-1; TRBD1 is a possible D gene (6 bases). The V gene's germline CDR1 is SQVTM and CDR2 ANQGSEA. V was shortened by 4 bases and J by 7 bases, with 20 bases between the two germline ends. The CDR3 is made up of 14 amino acids. The CDR3 loop is CSVGGLRTGNEQYF. The CDR3 DNA reads TGCAGCGTTGGGGGGCTAAGGACTGGCAATGAGCAGTACTTC.